This T cell receptor (beta chain) was found in a study of blood T cell repertoires in COVID-19. For the study at large: From T cells, B-cell-depleted T cells, or PBMCs came the material, which was cDNA or gDNA.

This clone was counted once. The germline gives CDR1 MNHEY, CDR2 SMNVEV (reference sequence). The CDR3 contains 14 residues. V gave up 3 bases and J gave up 1 base, with 9 bases separating them. Data came from immunoSEQ multiplex PCR; TCRdb stores just in-frame clones and leaves some out. The table records under 200,000 clones, about 80% of them present only once. Material for sequencing was PBMCs or T cells enriched from blood (not recorded which). The chain employs TRBV27 and TRBJ1-1; D ambiguous. This receptor was taken from a man aged 50-60 years who had recovered from COVID-19. This CDR3 is CASSFRQSNTEAFF. Here the CDR3 DNA reads TGTGCCAGCAGTTTCCGCCAGTCGAACACTGAAGCTTTCTTT.